These 4 T cell receptor beta chains were sequenced from one sample in a study of shared clonotypes between healthy human individuals. Produced via immunoSEQ multiplex PCR; TCRdb's table is partial and in-frame only. The sample has 2.3 million or so clones; just over 90% are singletons. The sample taken for sequencing was naive CD4+ T cells from PBMCs. The sample's subset: CD45RA+ positively selected. Receptors were obtained from a man younger than 30 in good health. Some clones in this sample may be carry-over from other donors' samples.

This rearrangement joins TRBV25-1 to TRBJ2-3, with D perhaps TRBD1 or TRBD2 (5 bases each). This CDR3 spans 15 amino acids. V lost 2 bases and J 6 bases, leaving 15 bases between the germline ends. Germline V gene data show CDR1 as MGHDK and CDR2 as SYGVNS. The CDR3 DNA reads TGTGCCAGCAGTGAAATTGGGACCTTCAGGGATACGCAGTATTTT. Translated, it gives CASSEIGTFRDTQYF.

In the case of this clone: Other DNA sequences within the sample encode an identical CDR3. This chain joins TRBV5-1 and TRBJ2-3; 12 nucleotides line up with TRBD2. This CDR3 comprises 15 residues. The J segment lost 3 bases and the V segment lost 2 bases, leaving 1 base of the junction unmatched. Germline lookup yields CDR1 SGHRS and CDR2 YFSETQ. DNA for the CDR3: TGCGCCAGCAGCTTCGGACTAGCGGGGACAGATACGCAGTATTTT. This translates into CASSFGLAGTDTQYF.

Turning to this clone: The sample holds other DNA sequences that translate to the same CDR3. The V gene is TRBV2, the J gene TRBJ1-5; D unclear. In germline, CDR1 is SNHLY, CDR2 FYNNEI. This CDR3 region has 15 residues. Trimming stripped 4 bases from V and 0 bases from J, with 10 bases between. Here the CDR3 reads CASSGGRNSNQPQHF. The CDR3 coding sequence is TGTGCCAGCAGTGGAGGCAGGAATAGCAATCAGCCCCAGCATTTT.

The chain recombines TRBV5-1 with TRBJ1-1; D possibly corresponds to TRBD1 (5 bases). Trimming took 2 bases from V and 1 from J, leaving 9 bases between them. Germline assignment: CDR1 SGHRS and CDR2 YFSETQ. The CDR3 length is 14 residues. In nucleotides, the CDR3 is TGCGCCAGCAGCTTACAGGCGGGGAACACTGAAGCTTTCTTT. This codes for CASSLQAGNTEAFF. Full variable domain (missing parts from reference TRBV5-1 and TRBJ1-1): KAGVTQTPRYLIKTRGQQVTLSCSPISGHRSVSWYQQTPGQGLQFLFEYFSETQRNKGNFPGRFSGRQFSNSRSEMNVSTLELGDSALYLCASSLQAGNTEAFFGQGTRLTVV.